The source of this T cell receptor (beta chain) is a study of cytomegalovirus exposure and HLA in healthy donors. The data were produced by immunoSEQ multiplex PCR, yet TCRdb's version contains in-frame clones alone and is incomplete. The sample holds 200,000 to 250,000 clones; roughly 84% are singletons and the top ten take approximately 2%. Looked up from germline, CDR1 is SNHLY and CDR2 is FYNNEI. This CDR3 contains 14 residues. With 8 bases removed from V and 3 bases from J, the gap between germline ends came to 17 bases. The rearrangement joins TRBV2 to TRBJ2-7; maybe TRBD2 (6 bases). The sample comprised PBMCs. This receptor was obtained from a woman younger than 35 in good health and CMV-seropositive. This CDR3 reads CASLRAGTHYEQYF. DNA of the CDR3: TGTGCCAGCCTAAGGGCGGGAACTCACTACGAGCAGTACTTC.